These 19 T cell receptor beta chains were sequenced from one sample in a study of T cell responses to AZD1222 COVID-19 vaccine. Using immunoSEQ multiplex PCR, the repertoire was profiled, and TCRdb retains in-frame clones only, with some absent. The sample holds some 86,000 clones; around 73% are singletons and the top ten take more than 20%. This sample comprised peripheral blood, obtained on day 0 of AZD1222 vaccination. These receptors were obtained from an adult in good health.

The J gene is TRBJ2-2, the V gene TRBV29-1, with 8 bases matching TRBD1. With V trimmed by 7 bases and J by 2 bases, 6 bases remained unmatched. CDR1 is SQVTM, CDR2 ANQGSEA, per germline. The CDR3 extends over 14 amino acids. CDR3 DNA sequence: TGCAGCGCCCGGACAGGGATCAACACCGGGGAGCTGTTTTTT. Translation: CSARTGINTGELFF.

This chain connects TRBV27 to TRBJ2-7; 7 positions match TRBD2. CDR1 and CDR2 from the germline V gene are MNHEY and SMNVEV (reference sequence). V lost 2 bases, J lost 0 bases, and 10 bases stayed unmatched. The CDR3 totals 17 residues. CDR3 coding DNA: TGTGCCAGCAGTTTAAAAACCCCTAGCGGCCTCTCCTACGAGCAGTACTTC. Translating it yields CASSLKTPSGLSYEQYF.

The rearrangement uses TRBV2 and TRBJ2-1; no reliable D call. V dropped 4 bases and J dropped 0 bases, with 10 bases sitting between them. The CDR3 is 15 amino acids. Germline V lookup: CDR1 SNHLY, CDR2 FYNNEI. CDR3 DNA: TGTGCCAGCAGTGTGCACGTCAGCTCCTACAATGAGCAGTTCTTC. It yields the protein CASSVHVSSYNEQFF.

The CDR3 here is CASTFSGQGDEQYF. For the CDR3, the DNA is TGTGCCAGCACATTCTCCGGACAGGGAGACGAGCAGTACTTC. The chain recombines TRBV2 with TRBJ2-7, with 8 bases identical to TRBD1. This CDR3 region has 14 residues. Germline assignment: CDR1 SNHLY and CDR2 FYNNEI. V lost 7 bases and J lost 5; bases outside the gene matches: 10.

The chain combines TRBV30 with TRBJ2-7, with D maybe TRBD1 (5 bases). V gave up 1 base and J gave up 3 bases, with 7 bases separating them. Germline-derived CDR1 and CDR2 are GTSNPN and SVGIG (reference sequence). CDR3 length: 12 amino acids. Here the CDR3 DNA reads TGTGCCTGGAGTGGTCAGGGCTACGAGCAGTACTTC. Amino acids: CAWSGQGYEQYF.

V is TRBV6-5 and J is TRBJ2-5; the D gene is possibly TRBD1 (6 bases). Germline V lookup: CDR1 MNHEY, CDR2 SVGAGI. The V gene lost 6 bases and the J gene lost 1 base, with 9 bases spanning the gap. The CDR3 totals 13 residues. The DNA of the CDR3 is TGTGCCAGCAGACAGGGTCCCCAAGAGACCCAGTACTTC. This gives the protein CASRQGPQETQYF.

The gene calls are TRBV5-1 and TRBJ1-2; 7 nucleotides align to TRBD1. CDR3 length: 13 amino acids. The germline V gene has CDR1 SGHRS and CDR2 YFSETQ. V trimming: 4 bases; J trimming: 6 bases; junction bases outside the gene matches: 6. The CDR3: CASSPGGSDGYTF. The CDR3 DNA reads TGCGCCAGCAGCCCAGGGGGGTCGGATGGCTACACCTTC.

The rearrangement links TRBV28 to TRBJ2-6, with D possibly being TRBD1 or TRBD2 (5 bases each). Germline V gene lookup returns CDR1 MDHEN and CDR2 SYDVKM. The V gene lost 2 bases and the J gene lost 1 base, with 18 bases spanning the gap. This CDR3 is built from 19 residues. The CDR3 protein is CASSLRGRTHRSGANVLTF. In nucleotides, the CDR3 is TGTGCCAGCAGTTTAAGGGGCCGGACTCATAGGTCTGGGGCCAACGTCCTGACTTTC.

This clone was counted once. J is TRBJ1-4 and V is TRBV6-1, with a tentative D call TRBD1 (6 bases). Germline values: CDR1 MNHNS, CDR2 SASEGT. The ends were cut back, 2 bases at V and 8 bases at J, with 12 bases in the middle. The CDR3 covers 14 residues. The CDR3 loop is CASSEQGPGEKLFF. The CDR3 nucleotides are TGTGCCAGCAGTGAACAGGGGCCTGGGGAAAAACTGTTTTTT.

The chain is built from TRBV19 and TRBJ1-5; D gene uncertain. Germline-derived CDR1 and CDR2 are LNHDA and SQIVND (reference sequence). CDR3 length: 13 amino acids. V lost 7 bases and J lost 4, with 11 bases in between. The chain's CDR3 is CASTDRENQPQHF. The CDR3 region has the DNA TGTGCCAGTACGGACCGAGAGAATCAGCCCCAGCATTTT. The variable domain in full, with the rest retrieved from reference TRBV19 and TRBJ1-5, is DGGITQSPKYLFRKEGQNVTLSCEQNLNHDAMYWYRQDPGQGLRLIYYSQIVNDFQKGDIAEGYSVSREKKESFPLTVTSAQKNPTAFYLCASTDRENQPQHFGDGTRLSIL.

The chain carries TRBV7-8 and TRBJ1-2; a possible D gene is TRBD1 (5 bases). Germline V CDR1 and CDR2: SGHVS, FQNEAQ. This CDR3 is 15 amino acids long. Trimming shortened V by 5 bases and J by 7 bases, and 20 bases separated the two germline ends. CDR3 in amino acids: CASSPRQSPGIGYTF. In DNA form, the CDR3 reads TGTGCCAGCAGCCCGCGACAGTCGCCAGGGATTGGCTACACCTTC.

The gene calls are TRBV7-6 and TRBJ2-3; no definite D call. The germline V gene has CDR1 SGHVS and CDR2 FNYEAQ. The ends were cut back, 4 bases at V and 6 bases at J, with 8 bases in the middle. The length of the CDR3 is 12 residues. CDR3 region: CASSSYLDTQYF. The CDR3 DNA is TGTGCCAGCAGCTCCTACTTGGATACGCAGTATTTT.

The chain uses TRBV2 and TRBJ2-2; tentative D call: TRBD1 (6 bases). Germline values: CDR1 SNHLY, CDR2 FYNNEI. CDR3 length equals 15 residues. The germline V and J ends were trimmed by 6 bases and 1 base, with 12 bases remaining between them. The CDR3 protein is CASRTGTLNTGELFF. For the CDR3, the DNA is TGTGCCAGCAGAACCGGGACATTGAACACCGGGGAGCTGTTTTTT.

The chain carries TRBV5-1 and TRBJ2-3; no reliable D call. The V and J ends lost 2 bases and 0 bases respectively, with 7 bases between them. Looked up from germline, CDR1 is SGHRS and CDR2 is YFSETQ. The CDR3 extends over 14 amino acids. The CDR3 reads CASSLEGSTDTQYF. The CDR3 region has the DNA TGCGCCAGCAGCTTAGAAGGAAGCACAGATACGCAGTATTTT.

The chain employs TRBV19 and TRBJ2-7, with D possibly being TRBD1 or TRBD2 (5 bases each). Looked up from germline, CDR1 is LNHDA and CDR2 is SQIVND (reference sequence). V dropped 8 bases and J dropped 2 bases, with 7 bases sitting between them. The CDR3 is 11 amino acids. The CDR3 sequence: CASLGAYEQYF. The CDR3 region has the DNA TGTGCCAGTTTGGGGGCCTACGAGCAGTACTTC.

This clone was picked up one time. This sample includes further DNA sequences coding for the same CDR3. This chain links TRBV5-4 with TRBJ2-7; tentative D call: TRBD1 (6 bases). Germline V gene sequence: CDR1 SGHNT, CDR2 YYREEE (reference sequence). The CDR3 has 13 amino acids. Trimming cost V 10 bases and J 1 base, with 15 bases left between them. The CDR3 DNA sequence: TGTGCCTCCTCCCGGGACACATCCTACGAGCAGTACTTC. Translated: CASSRDTSYEQYF.

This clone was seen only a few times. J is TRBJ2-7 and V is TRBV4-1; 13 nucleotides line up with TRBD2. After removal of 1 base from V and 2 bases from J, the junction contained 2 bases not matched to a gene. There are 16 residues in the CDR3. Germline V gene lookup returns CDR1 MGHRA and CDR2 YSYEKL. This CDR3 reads CASSQGGLAGPYEQYF. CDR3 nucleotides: TGCGCCAGCAGCCAAGGGGGACTAGCGGGACCCTACGAGCAGTACTTC.

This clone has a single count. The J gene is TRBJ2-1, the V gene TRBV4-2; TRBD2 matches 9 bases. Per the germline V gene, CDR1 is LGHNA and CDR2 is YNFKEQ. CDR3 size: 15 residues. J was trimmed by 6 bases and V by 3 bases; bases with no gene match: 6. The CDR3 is CASSQVLAGINEQFF. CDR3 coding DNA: TGTGCCAGCAGCCAGGTCCTAGCGGGAATCAATGAGCAGTTCTTC.

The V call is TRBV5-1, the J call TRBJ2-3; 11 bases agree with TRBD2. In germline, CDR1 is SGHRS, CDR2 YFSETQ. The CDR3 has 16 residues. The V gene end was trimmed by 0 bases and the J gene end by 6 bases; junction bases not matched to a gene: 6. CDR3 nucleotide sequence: TGCGCCAGCAGCTTGGAACTAGCGGGAGCTTTCGATACGCAGTATTTT. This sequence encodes CASSLELAGAFDTQYF.